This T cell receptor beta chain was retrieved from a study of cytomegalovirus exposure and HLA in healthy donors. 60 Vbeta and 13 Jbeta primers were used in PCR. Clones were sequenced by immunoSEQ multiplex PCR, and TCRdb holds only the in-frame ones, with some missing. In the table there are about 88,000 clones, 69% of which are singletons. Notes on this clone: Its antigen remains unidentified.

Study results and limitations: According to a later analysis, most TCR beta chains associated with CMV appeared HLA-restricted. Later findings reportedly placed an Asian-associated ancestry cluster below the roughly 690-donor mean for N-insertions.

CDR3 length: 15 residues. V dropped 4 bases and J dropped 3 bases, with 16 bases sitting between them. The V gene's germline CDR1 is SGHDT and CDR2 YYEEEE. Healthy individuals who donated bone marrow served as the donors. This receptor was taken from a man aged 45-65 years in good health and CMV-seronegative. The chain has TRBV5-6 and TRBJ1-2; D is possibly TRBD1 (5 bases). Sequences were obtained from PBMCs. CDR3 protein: CASSPQGRADYGYTF. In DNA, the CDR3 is TGTGCCAGCAGCCCCCAGGGCAGGGCAGACTATGGCTACACCTTC.